This T cell receptor (beta chain) is from a study of blood T cell repertoires in COVID-19. With 0 bases clipped from V and 7 bases from J, the junction kept 3 bases outside the gene matches. Germline V gene sequence: CDR1 MNHEY, CDR2 SMNVEV (reference sequence). CDR3 length: 15 residues. Original analysis: By means of reference gene primer amplification, nucleated cell counts were estimated. Repertoires were generated with immunoSEQ multiplex PCR, while TCRdb's copy carries only in-frame clones and drops some. The D gene and trimming were derived from the DNA, and the V and J assignments and clone size from that table. Of about 140,000 clones in the sample, nearly 85% were seen once.

The chain recombines TRBV27 with TRBJ1-6; 7 bases are shared with TRBD1. Sample: PBMCs or T cells enriched from blood (not recorded which). The sequence was obtained from a man aged 50-60 years in a cohort exposed to, infected with or recovered from COVID-19 (not recorded which). The CDR3 region has the DNA TGTGCCAGCAGTTTATCTCGGACAGGAAATTCACCCCTCCACTTT. Translating it yields CASSLSRTGNSPLHF.